The 17 T cell receptor beta chains listed next were all sequenced from one sample in a study of cytomegalovirus exposure and HLA in healthy donors. The study ran its PCR with 60 Vbeta and 13 Jbeta primers. The method was immunoSEQ multiplex PCR; TCRdb's version includes in-frame clones alone and lacks a portion of them. Among more than 95,000 clones listed, roughly 74% were seen once. The sample consisted of PBMCs. These receptors all stem from an older woman in good health and CMV-seropositive.

This chain links TRBV29-1 with TRBJ2-1; D is possibly TRBD2 (6 bases). V was pared by 2 bases and J by 9 bases, with 14 bases between. The length of the CDR3 is 13 residues. Germline CDR1 SQVTM, CDR2 ANQGSEA. CDR3 in amino acids: CSVESGPAGEQFF. CDR3 bases: TGCAGCGTTGAATCTGGCCCAGCGGGTGAGCAGTTCTTC.

This clone was recorded a few times. The chain combines TRBV28 with TRBJ1-1; D ambiguous. The CDR3 extends over 13 amino acids. The germline V gene has CDR1 MDHEN and CDR2 SYDVKM. With 4 bases removed from V and 11 bases from J, the gap between germline ends came to 17 bases. CDR3 sequence reads: CASSSVPLLEAFF. DNA for the CDR3: TGTGCCAGCAGTTCGGTTCCGCTTTTGGAGGCTTTCTTT.

This chain uses TRBV5-1 with TRBJ1-1; TRBD1 is a possible D gene (6 bases). The CDR3 has 15 residues. CDR1 is SGHRS, CDR2 YFSETQ, per germline. Trimming pared 6 bases from V and 2 bases from J, leaving 17 bases between. The chain's CDR3 is CASTITGTINTEAFF. CDR3 nucleotides: TGCGCCAGCACTATCACCGGGACAATTAACACTGAAGCTTTCTTT.

The genes are TRBV5-7 and TRBJ2-1; 8 nucleotides agree with TRBD1. TRBV5-7 is an ORF for which the function is uncertain. The CDR3 totals 16 residues. The trim removed 4 bases at V and 0 bases at J, leaving 6 bases unmatched. This CDR3 reads CASSDPTGDSYNEQFF. The DNA of the CDR3 is TGTGCCAGCAGCGACCCGACAGGGGACTCCTACAATGAGCAGTTCTTC.

The chain recombines TRBV10-3 with TRBJ2-2; D not resolved. Looked up from germline, CDR1 is ENHRY and CDR2 is SYGVKD. The CDR3 consists of 14 residues. V was clipped by 3 bases and J by 0 bases, with 5 bases between them. In DNA form, the CDR3 reads TGTGCCATCAGTGAACGGGCGAACACCGGGGAGCTGTTTTTT. Translation: CAISERANTGELFF.

V gene TRBV2 combines with J gene TRBJ1-5; the match to TRBD1 covers 8 bases. There are 15 residues in the CDR3. V was clipped by 7 bases and J by 3 bases; unmatched bases: 8. Germline loops: CDR1 SNHLY, CDR2 FYNNEI. CDR3 sequence (DNA): TGTGCCAGCAATTTGGGGCAGGGGGCCAATCAGCCCCAGCATTTT. Encoded protein: CASNLGQGANQPQHF.

The genes are TRBV9 and TRBJ1-3, with D possibly TRBD1 on 6 matching bases. Germline V CDR1 and CDR2: SGDLS, YYNGEE. The V and J ends lost 4 bases and 2 bases respectively, with 10 bases between them. The CDR3 totals 14 residues. DNA for the CDR3: TGTGCCAGCAGCACCCGGGACACTGGAAACACCATATATTTT. It specifies CASSTRDTGNTIYF.

This chain uses TRBV7-6 with TRBJ2-3; 9 nucleotides align to TRBD2. Trimming removed 2 bases from V and 1 base from J; junction bases left unmatched: 7. The CDR3 has 17 residues. CDR1 is SGHVS and CDR2 is FNYEAQ in the germline V gene. The CDR3 coding sequence is TGTGCCAGCAGCTTAATTCGCGGGAGGGCCGGCACAGATACGCAGTATTTT. Protein sequence: CASSLIRGRAGTDTQYF. Full variable domain (rest looked up from reference TRBV7-6 and TRBJ2-3): GAGVSQSPRYKVTKRGQDVALRCDPISGHVSLYWYRQALGQGPEFLTYFNYEAQQDKSGLPNDRFSAERPEGSISTLTIQRTEQRDSAMYRCASSLIRGRAGTDTQYFGPGTRLTVL.

CDR3 in amino acids: CASSLAPGTYNEQFF. In DNA, the CDR3 is TGTGCCAGCAGCTTAGCTCCAGGGACATACAATGAGCAGTTCTTC. V and J are TRBV7-2 and TRBJ2-1, with D possibly being TRBD1 (6 bases). Trimming left V 0 bases short and J 4 bases short, with 10 bases between. The CDR3 covers 15 residues. The germline V gene has CDR1 SGHTA and CDR2 FQGNSA.

The chain couples TRBV6-5 to TRBJ2-1, with D possibly matching TRBD2 (6 bases). Germline lookup yields CDR1 MNHEY and CDR2 SVGAGI. V dropped 1 base and J dropped 9 bases, with 16 bases sitting between them. The CDR3 is 15 residues long. The CDR3 loop is CASSYFGSTSGEQFF. The CDR3 DNA reads TGTGCCAGCAGTTACTTCGGGAGTACGTCCGGTGAGCAGTTCTTC.

The genes are TRBV11-2 and TRBJ2-5; maybe TRBD1 (6 bases). The CDR3 spans 15 residues. Germline V gene data show CDR1 as SGHAT and CDR2 as FQNNGV. Trimming pared 4 bases from V and 2 bases from J, leaving 14 bases between. The CDR3 sequence: CASSWGLARQETQYF. The CDR3, as DNA: TGTGCCAGCAGCTGGGGGCTAGCACGACAAGAGACCCAGTACTTC.

The rearrangement uses TRBV29-1 and TRBJ1-2; a possible D gene is TRBD1 (6 bases). The CDR3 runs 14 residues. V gave up 6 bases and J gave up 1 base, with 15 bases separating them. Germline V gives CDR1 SQVTM, CDR2 ANQGSEA. The CDR3: CSVKGGDLNYGYTF. The CDR3 coding sequence is TGCAGCGTGAAGGGGGGGGACCTTAACTATGGCTACACCTTC.

This chain joins TRBV6-5 and TRBJ1-1; D is unresolved. Trimming shortened V by 7 bases and J by 1 base, and 4 bases separated the two germline ends. The germline gives CDR1 MNHEY, CDR2 SVGAGI. This CDR3 is 11 amino acids long. The CDR3 DNA sequence: TGTGCCAGCATTCGGAACACTGAAGCTTTCTTT. It encodes CASIRNTEAFF.

The chain recombines TRBV18 with TRBJ1-1; TRBD1 agrees at 7 bases. CDR1 is KGHSH and CDR2 is LQKENI in the germline V gene. Trimming removed 0 bases from V and 4 bases from J; junction bases left unmatched: 2. The CDR3 has 14 amino acids. The CDR3 spells CASSPPGQFTEAFF. CDR3 in DNA: TGTGCCAGCTCACCACCGGGACAGTTCACTGAAGCTTTCTTT.

V usage is TRBV7-8 and J usage is TRBJ2-7; D gene unclear. Trimming left V 1 base short and J 3 bases short, with 10 bases between. Germline values: CDR1 SGHVS, CDR2 FQNEAQ. The CDR3 runs 14 residues. The CDR3 bases are TGTGCCAGCAGCTTAGGACACTCGGTCTACGAGCAGTACTTC. Its protein product is CASSLGHSVYEQYF.

The chain uses TRBV28 and TRBJ2-7; the match to TRBD1 covers 10 bases. The junction had 9 bases not matched to a gene; V was cut back by 5 bases and J by 5 bases. The CDR3 is 15 residues long. Germline assignment: CDR1 MDHEN and CDR2 SYDVKM. The CDR3 spells CASSPPGQGTDEQYF. The CDR3 DNA reads as TGTGCCAGCAGTCCACCGGGACAGGGGACCGACGAGCAGTACTTC.

This clone was seen once. The rearrangement links TRBV2 to TRBJ2-5, with D hard to call. V was cut by 4 bases and J by 0 bases, with 9 bases left in between. CDR3 size: 14 residues. Germline V gives CDR1 SNHLY, CDR2 FYNNEI. For the CDR3, the DNA is TGTGCCAGCAGTGCTAGGCAGTACCAAGAGACCCAGTACTTC. Encoded protein: CASSARQYQETQYF.